The sequence of this TCR beta chain was determined in a study of type 1 and type 2 diabetes patients. This clonotype was counted only a few times. Diabetic patients met standard criteria for type 1 or type 2 diabetes. Genomic DNA was the PCR template. Amplification of the beta chain CDR3 used 30 forward and 13 reverse multiplex primers. MiXCR, applied by TCRdb to the multiplex PCR reads, yields one record per CDR3 protein. Of more than 250,000 distinct CDR3 sequences listed, roughly 50% are singletons. The CDR3 is 15 residues long. Trimming stripped 6 bases from V and 1 base from J, with 12 bases between. Germline CDR1 is LNHDA and CDR2 is SQIVND (reference sequence).

The rearrangement uses TRBV19 and TRBJ2-2; maybe TRBD1 (5 bases). This TCR was sampled from a man aged 18 to 30 with type 2 diabetes. The sample comprised peripheral blood mononuclear cells (PBMCs). The CDR3 DNA sequence: TGTGCCAGTAGCGGACGGCAGGGGAACACCGGGGAGCTGTTTTTT. Translation gives CASSGRQGNTGELFF.